The 10 T cell receptor beta chains listed next were all sequenced from one sample in a study of cytomegalovirus exposure and HLA in healthy donors. The PCR used 60 Vbeta and 13 Jbeta primers. Profiled with immunoSEQ multiplex PCR; TCRdb holds only in-frame clones, not every one. In the table there are 90,000 to 120,000 clones, about three quarters of which are singletons. The sequencing sample was made of PBMCs. The receptors were sampled from a male donor in good health and CMV-seropositive.

The chain combines TRBV2 with TRBJ1-6; 11 bases fit TRBD1. Germline lookup yields CDR1 SNHLY and CDR2 FYNNEI. The length of the CDR3 is 13 residues. J gave up 9 bases and V 10 bases, and 5 bases lay outside the gene matches. In DNA, the CDR3 is TGTGCCACCGGACAGGGGGCTGTTTCACCCCTCCACTTT. Translated, it gives CATGQGAVSPLHF.

The chain joins TRBV2 to TRBJ1-4, with 9 bases lining up with TRBD1. With 5 bases clipped from V and 7 bases from J, the junction kept 8 bases outside the gene matches. Germline CDR1 reads SNHLY; CDR2 reads FYNNEI. This CDR3 region has 15 residues. CDR3 region: CASSWGQGGIEKLFF. The CDR3 coding sequence is TGTGCCAGCAGTTGGGGACAGGGTGGGATTGAAAAACTGTTTTTT.

The V call is TRBV7-2, the J call TRBJ2-1; D is perhaps TRBD2 (6 bases). Looked up from germline, CDR1 is SGHTA and CDR2 is FQGNSA. The CDR3 runs to 15 residues. With 0 bases removed from V and 2 bases from J, the gap between germline ends came to 8 bases. In DNA form, the CDR3 reads TGTGCCAGCAGCTTAGCGGAGGGTCCCTACAATGAGCAGTTCTTC. This codes for CASSLAEGPYNEQFF.

This chain connects TRBV7-7 to TRBJ2-5; D gene unclear. Germline assignment: CDR1 SSHAT and CDR2 FNYEAQ (reference sequence). The V gene lost 5 bases and the J gene lost 1 base, with 8 bases spanning the gap. The CDR3 covers 13 residues. CDR3 sequence: CASSPGSQETQYF. DNA for the CDR3: TGTGCCAGCAGCCCCGGGTCCCAAGAGACCCAGTACTTC.

This clone appeared once. V usage is TRBV29-1 and J usage is TRBJ2-5; 8 nucleotides line up with TRBD2. The V segment lost 4 bases and the J segment 7 bases; nucleotides outside the gene matches: 8. Per the germline V gene, CDR1 is SQVTM and CDR2 is ANQGSEA. The CDR3 is 13 amino acids. The CDR3 DNA sequence: TGCAGCGTTGGCGGGGGGCCCTTGGGGACCCAGTACTTC. Its translation: CSVGGGPLGTQYF.

The chain carries TRBV19 and TRBJ2-7; D not certain. Trimming cost V 6 bases and J 3 bases, with 15 bases left between them. CDR3 size: 14 residues. Germline CDR1 LNHDA, CDR2 SQIVND (reference sequence). The CDR3 DNA sequence: TGTGCCAGTAGCACTGGTGGAAACAGCTACGAGCAGTACTTC. Its protein product is CASSTGGNSYEQYF.

The chain couples TRBV18 to TRBJ2-6; 8 bases agree with TRBD1. Germline lookup yields CDR1 KGHSH and CDR2 LQKENI. V shed 3 bases, J shed 4 bases, and the junction held 2 bases outside the gene matches. The CDR3 contains 15 residues. Here the CDR3 DNA reads TGTGCCAGCTCACCCAGGGGGCAAGGGGCCAACGTCCTGACTTTC. Translation: CASSPRGQGANVLTF. Together with reference TRBV18 and TRBJ2-6, the CDR3 gives the full variable domain: NAGVMQNPRHLVRRRGQEARLRCSPMKGHSHVYWYRQLPEEGLKFMVYLQKENIIDESGMPKERFSAEFPKEGPSILRIQQVVRGDSAAYFCASSPRGQGANVLTFGAGSRLTVL.

The chain joins TRBV5-1 to TRBJ2-3, with D possibly being TRBD1 (6 bases). Germline V gene data show CDR1 as SGHRS and CDR2 as YFSETQ. CDR3 length: 14 residues. V was cut by 4 bases and J by 0 bases, with 9 bases left in between. For the CDR3, the DNA is TGCGCCAGCAGCAGACAGGCCAGCACAGATACGCAGTATTTT. Protein sequence: CASSRQASTDTQYF.

The V gene is TRBV28, the J gene TRBJ2-7; 8 bases agree with TRBD1. The CDR3 extends over 17 amino acids. J was trimmed by 0 bases and V by 6 bases; bases with no gene match: 13. The germline V gene encodes CDR1 MDHEN and CDR2 SYDVKM. The CDR3 reads CASSRDRGRTISYEQYF. The DNA for the CDR3 is TGTGCCAGCAGCCGAGACAGGGGTCGAACCATCTCCTACGAGCAGTACTTC. Based on the CDR3 plus reference TRBV28 and TRBJ2-7, the full variable domain is DVKVTQSSRYLVKRTGEKVFLECVQDMDHENMFWYRQDPGLGLRLIYFSYDVKMKEKGDIPEGYSVSREKKERFSLILESASTNQTSMYLCASSRDRGRTISYEQYFGPGTRLTVT.

This sequence joins TRBV5-6 and TRBJ2-3, with a possible D match to TRBD1 (6 bases). Deletions cut 0 bases from V and 2 bases from J, with 7 bases between. The CDR3 contains 14 residues. The V gene's germline CDR1 is SGHDT and CDR2 YYEEEE. Here the CDR3 DNA reads TGTGCCAGCAGCTTGGACAGGGCCACAGATACGCAGTATTTT. This sequence encodes CASSLDRATDTQYF.